One sample yielded the 14 T cell receptor beta chains listed below, sequenced in a study of blood T cells in healthy people across ages. The authors ran a second PCR of about 7 to 11 cycles using a sample-barcoded 5' primer and a J-beta primer mix. TCRdb re-called the 5' RACE reads with MiXCR, one entry per CDR3 protein. Of 950,000 to 1,200,000 distinct CDR3 sequences listed, around two fifths are singletons. Sequenced: blood. The source of these receptors is a man between 18 and 35 years old in good health.

The V call is TRBV6-2 or TRBV6-3, the J call TRBJ1-1, with D possibly being TRBD1 (5 bases). The CDR3 totals 11 residues. Germline-derived CDR1 and CDR2 are MNHEY and SVGEGT. Trimming removed 2 bases at V and 10 bases at J, with 8 bases between. The CDR3 DNA sequence: TGTGCCAGCAGTTACCCAGGGCCAGCTTTCTTT. Amino acid sequence: CASSYPGPAFF.

This clonotype turned up a few times. J is TRBJ1-4 and V is TRBV20-1, with D unclear. V gave up 0 bases and J gave up 7 bases, with 15 bases separating them. The CDR3 runs 15 residues. From germline, CDR1 is DFQATT and CDR2 SNEGSKA (reference sequence). The CDR3 region has the DNA TGCAGTGCTAGAGACCTAGGTCGGGGAAGTGAAAAACTGTTTTTT. Amino acid sequence: CSARDLGRGSEKLFF.

In this sample, this clonotype turned up a few times. The chain employs TRBV6-9 and TRBJ2-3; no definite D call. V was shortened by 0 bases and J by 1 base, with 8 bases between the two germline ends. Looked up from germline, CDR1 is MNHGY and CDR2 is SVAAGI. The length of the CDR3 is 15 residues. This chain's CDR3 is CASSYSSVGTDTQYF. The DNA of the CDR3 is TGTGCCAGCAGTTATTCTTCCGTAGGCACAGATACGCAGTATTTT.

This chain links TRBV2 with TRBJ1-2; D is ambiguous. The CDR3 is 13 amino acids. Trimming cost V 6 bases and J 8 bases, with 16 bases left between them. The germline V gene encodes CDR1 SNHLY and CDR2 FYNNEI. CDR3 bases: TGTGCCAGCAGGAAAACGAATGGCTGGGGCTACACCTTC. Protein sequence: CASRKTNGWGYTF.

This chain joins TRBV12-5 and TRBJ1-5, with 9 bases identical to TRBD1. V gave up 5 bases and J gave up 3 bases; unmatched junction bases: 8. In germline, CDR1 is LGHNT, CDR2 FRNRAP. This CDR3 is built from 16 residues. CDR3 sequence: CASGPQGAPYNQPQHF. The CDR3 coding sequence is TGTGCTAGTGGTCCACAGGGGGCCCCTTACAATCAGCCCCAGCATTTT.

This clonotype has just one count. J is TRBJ1-2 and V is TRBV11-2; D is possibly TRBD1 (6 bases). The germline V and J ends were trimmed by 8 bases and 6 bases, with 22 bases remaining between them. Per the germline V gene, CDR1 is SGHAT and CDR2 is FQNNGV. This CDR3 is 15 amino acids long. In DNA, the CDR3 is TGTGCCAGCGCTGCGCGCGGACAGACCAACCATGGCTACACCTTC. Encoded protein: CASAARGQTNHGYTF.

A remark on this clonotype: A much larger clone lies one base from this, so it may be a read error. The chain's CDR3 is CASSLVDIGQFF. The CDR3 DNA reads TGTGCCAGCAGTTTAGTGGACATTGGGCAGTTCTTC. This chain uses TRBV28 with TRBJ2-1; a weak D match, TRBD1 (5 bases). Trimming left V 2 bases short and J 12 bases short, with 11 bases between. The CDR3 is 12 amino acids. The germline V gene has CDR1 MDHEN and CDR2 SYDVKM.

A word on this clonotype: A read error may explain this, as a much larger clone is one base away. The chain is built from TRBV4-2 and TRBJ2-1; D gene uncertain. There are 18 residues in the CDR3. CDR1 is LGHNA and CDR2 is YNFKEQ in the germline V gene. Trimming stripped 4 bases from V and 7 bases from J, with 26 bases between. In DNA, the CDR3 is TGTGCCAGCAGCCTAGAGACCCGGAACAGACTGAATGGGAATGAGCAGTTCTTC. It yields the protein CASSLETRNRLNGNEQFF.

J is TRBJ2-2 and V is TRBV4-3; tentatively, D is TRBD1 (6 bases). The CDR3 sequence is 18 residues long. Looked up from germline, CDR1 is LGHNA and CDR2 is YSLEER. V gave up 4 bases and J gave up 2 bases, with 20 bases separating them. The CDR3 loop is CASSPERHRDQNTGELFF. CDR3 DNA sequence: TGCGCCAGCAGCCCGGAAAGGCACAGGGACCAAAACACCGGGGAGCTGTTTTTT.

Points on this clonotype: The junction shows a germline mismatch at one end, possibly a read error. This sequence joins TRBV7-2 and TRBJ1-6, with D tentatively TRBD1 (5 bases). This CDR3 is built from 15 residues. CDR1 and CDR2 from the germline V gene are SGHTA and FQGNSA. In DNA form, the CDR3 reads TGTGCCAGCAGCTTAGGGGGCAGCCGAAATTCACCCCCCCACTTT. Encoded protein: CASSLGGSRNSPPHF. Drawing the rest from reference TRBV7-2 and TRBJ1-6, the complete variable domain is GAGVSQSPSNKVTEKGKDVELRCDPISGHTALYWYRQSLGQGLEFLIYFQGNSAPDKSGLPSDRFSAERTGGSVSTLTIQRTQQEDSAVYLCASSLGGSRNSPPHFGNGTRLTVT.

The sample holds many counts of this clonotype. V and J are TRBV29-1 and TRBJ2-1; D gene unclear. Trimming cost V 3 bases and J 0 bases, with 9 bases left between them. The CDR3 totals 14 residues. Germline V gene sequence: CDR1 SQVTM, CDR2 ANQGSEA. CDR3: CSVDSVGSYNEQFF. Written as DNA, the CDR3 is TGCAGCGTTGATTCGGTCGGCTCCTACAATGAGCAGTTCTTC.

This clonotype was observed a handful of times. This chain connects TRBV11-1 to TRBJ2-1; D tentatively fits TRBD1 or TRBD2 (5 bases each). Germline V gives CDR1 SGHAT, CDR2 FQDESV (reference sequence). V dropped 5 bases and J dropped 11 bases, with 16 bases sitting between them. The CDR3 is 13 residues long. The CDR3 loop is CASSVGHEGQQFF. In DNA form, the CDR3 reads TGTGCCAGCAGCGTCGGACACGAGGGGCAGCAGTTCTTC.

The DNA for the CDR3 is TGTGCCAGCAGCGTAAGTCACGGTCCCTACGAGCAGTACTTC. Protein sequence: CASSVSHGPYEQYF. The gene calls are TRBV7-2 and TRBJ2-7; no clear D. Germline assignment: CDR1 SGHTA and CDR2 FQGNSA. V lost 5 bases and J 2 bases, leaving 13 bases between the germline ends. This CDR3 has 14 amino acids.

This clonotype was counted many times. This chain links TRBV12-3 or TRBV12-4 with TRBJ1-1, with D possibly TRBD1 on 5 matching bases. Trimming cost V 3 bases and J 11 bases, with 13 bases left between them. The CDR3 runs 12 residues. CDR3 loop: CASSLGTLHAFF. CDR3 sequence (DNA): TGTGCCAGCAGTTTGGGGACCCTTCACGCTTTCTTT.